This entry features one T cell receptor beta chain sequence. Its specificity is not known. This sample was taken from a study of TIL therapy for anti-PD-1-resistant metastatic lung cancer. Whole-study results and caveats: Compared with baseline intratumoral T cells, expanded TIL cultures were more clonal and less diverse (around 5.9% vs 31%). Many TIL product clones were absent from baseline tumor, suggesting clonal contraction.

Sequencing used immunoSEQ v3. Clones were read by immunoSEQ multiplex PCR, and TCRdb kept only the in-frame ones, dropping some. The sample shows some 11,000 clones, approximately 52% of them seen only once. V dropped 7 bases and J dropped 5; count of bases not matched to a gene: 5. Germline V lookup: CDR1 MNHEY, CDR2 SVGAGI. The CDR3 loop spans 13 amino acids. As to time point: pre-treatment sample, taken before nivolumab and TIL therapy. The tumor samples were excised metastases, mostly pleural nodules or supraclavicular lymph nodes. Tumor harvest preceded PD-1/PD-L1 blockade, followed by nivolumab treatment.

This sample comprised tumor tissue, obtained at baseline. This sequence joins TRBV6-5 and TRBJ1-2, with TRBD1 identical over 9 bases. The sequence came from a person aged 25 to 80 with non-small cell lung cancer. CDR3 protein: CASTPDRGYGYTF. DNA for the CDR3: TGTGCCAGCACCCCCGACAGGGGGTATGGCTACACCTTC.